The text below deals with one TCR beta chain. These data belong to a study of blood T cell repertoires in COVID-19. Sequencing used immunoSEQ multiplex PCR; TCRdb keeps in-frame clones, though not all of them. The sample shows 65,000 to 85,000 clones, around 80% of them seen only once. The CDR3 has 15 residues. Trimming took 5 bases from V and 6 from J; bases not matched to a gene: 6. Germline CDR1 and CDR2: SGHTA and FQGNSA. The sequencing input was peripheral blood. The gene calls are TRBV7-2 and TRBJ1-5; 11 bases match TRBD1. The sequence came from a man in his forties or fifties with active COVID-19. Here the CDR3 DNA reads TGTGCCAGCAGCCTGGACAGGGGGCCGCGTCAGCCCCAGCATTTT. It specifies CASSLDRGPRQPQHF.